This T cell receptor beta chain comes out of a study of blood T cell repertoires in COVID-19. Across the whole study: Specimens from acute and convalescent COVID-19 originated in the United States, Italy and Spain. The cDNA or gDNA used as material had been derived from T cells, B-cell-depleted T cells, or PBMCs.

Clones were sequenced by immunoSEQ multiplex PCR, and TCRdb holds only the in-frame ones, with some missing. This table has about 150,000 clones, around 90% appearing once. Germline V gives CDR1 SGHAT, CDR2 FQNNGV. The CDR3 has 16 residues. The V segment lost 9 bases and the J segment 2 bases; nucleotides outside the gene matches: 14. The gene calls are TRBV11-2 and TRBJ2-7, with 9 bases identical to TRBD1. Sample: peripheral blood. This sequence was found in a young man with COVID-19, enrolled during active disease. The CDR3 sequence: CASVLRGGQGAYEQYF. The CDR3 coding sequence is TGTGCCAGTGTGCTTAGGGGGGGACAGGGTGCCTACGAGCAGTACTTC.